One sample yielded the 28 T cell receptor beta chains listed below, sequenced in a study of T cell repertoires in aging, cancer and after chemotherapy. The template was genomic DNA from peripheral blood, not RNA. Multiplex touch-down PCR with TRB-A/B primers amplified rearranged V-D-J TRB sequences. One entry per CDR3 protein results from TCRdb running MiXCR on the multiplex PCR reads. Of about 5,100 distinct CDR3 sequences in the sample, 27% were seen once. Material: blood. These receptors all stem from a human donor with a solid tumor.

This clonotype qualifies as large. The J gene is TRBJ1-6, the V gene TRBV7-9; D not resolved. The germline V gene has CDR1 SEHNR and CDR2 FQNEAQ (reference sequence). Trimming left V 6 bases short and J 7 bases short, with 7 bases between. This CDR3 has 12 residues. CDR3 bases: TGTGCCAGCAGTCCGGGAAATTCACCCCTCCACTTT. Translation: CASSPGNSPLHF. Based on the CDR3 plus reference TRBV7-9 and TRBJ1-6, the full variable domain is DTGVSQNPRHKITKRGQNVTFRCDPISEHNRLYWYRQTLGQGPEFLTYFQNEAQLEKSRLLSDRFSAERPKGSFSTLEIQRTEQGDSAMYLCASSPGNSPLHFGNGTRLTVT.

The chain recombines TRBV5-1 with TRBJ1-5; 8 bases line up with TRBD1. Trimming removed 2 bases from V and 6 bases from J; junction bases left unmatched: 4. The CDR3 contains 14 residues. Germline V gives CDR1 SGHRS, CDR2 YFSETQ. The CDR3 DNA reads TGCGCCAGCAGCTTAGACAGGGGAAGTCAGCCCCAGCATTTT. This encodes CASSLDRGSQPQHF.

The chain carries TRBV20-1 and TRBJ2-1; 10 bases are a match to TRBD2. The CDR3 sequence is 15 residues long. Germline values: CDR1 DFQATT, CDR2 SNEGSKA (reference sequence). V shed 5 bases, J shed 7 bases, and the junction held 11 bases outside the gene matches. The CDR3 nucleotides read TGCAGTGCTGGGGCCGGGACTAGCGTCCGGAATGAGCAGTTCTTC. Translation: CSAGAGTSVRNEQFF.

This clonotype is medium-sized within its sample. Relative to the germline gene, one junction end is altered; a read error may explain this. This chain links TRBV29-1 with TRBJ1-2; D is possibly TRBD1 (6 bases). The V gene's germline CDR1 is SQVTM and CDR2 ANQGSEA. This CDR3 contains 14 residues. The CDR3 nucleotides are TGCAGCGTCGAAGGTGCAGGGGATTTCTATGGCTACACCTTC. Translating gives CSVEGAGDFYGYTF.

The chain's CDR3 is CASSLDWDEQYF. The CDR3 DNA follows: TGCGCCAGCAGCTTAGATTGGGACGAGCAGTACTTC. The rearrangement joins TRBV5-1 to TRBJ2-7; D ambiguous. Per the germline V gene, CDR1 is SGHRS and CDR2 is YFSETQ. Trimming removed 2 bases at V and 5 bases at J, with 8 bases between. The CDR3 is 12 residues long.

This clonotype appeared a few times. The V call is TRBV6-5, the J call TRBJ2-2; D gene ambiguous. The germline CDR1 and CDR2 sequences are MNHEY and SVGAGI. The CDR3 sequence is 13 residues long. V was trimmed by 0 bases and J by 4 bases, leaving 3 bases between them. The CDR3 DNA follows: TGTGCCAGCAGTTACTCCGGCACCGGGGAGCTGTTTTTT. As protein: CASSYSGTGELFF.

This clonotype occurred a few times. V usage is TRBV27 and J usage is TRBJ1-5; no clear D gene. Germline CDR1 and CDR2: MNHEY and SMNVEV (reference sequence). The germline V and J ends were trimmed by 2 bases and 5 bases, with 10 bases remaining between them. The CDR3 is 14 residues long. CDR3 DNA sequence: TGTGCCAGCAGTTTAGGAGGGAGTGATCAGCCCCAGCATTTT. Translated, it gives CASSLGGSDQPQHF.

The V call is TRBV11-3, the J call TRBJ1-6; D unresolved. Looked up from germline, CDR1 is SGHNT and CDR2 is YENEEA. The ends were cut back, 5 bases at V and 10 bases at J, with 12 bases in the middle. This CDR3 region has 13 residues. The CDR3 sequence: CASSPRAGSPLHF. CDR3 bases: TGTGCCAGCAGCCCCCGGGCAGGCTCACCCCTCCACTTT. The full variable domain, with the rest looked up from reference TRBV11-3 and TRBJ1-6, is EAGVVQSPRYKIIEKKQPVAFWCNPISGHNTLYWYLQNLGQGPELLIRYENEEAVDDSQLPKDRFSAERLKGVDSTLKIQPAELGDSAVYLCASSPRAGSPLHFGNGTRLTVT.

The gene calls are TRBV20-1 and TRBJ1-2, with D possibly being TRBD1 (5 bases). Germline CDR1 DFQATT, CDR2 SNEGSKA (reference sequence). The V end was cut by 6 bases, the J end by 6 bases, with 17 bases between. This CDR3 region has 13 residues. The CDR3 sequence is CSASPRGKNGYTF. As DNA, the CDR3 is TGCAGTGCCAGCCCCCGGGGGAAAAATGGCTACACCTTC.

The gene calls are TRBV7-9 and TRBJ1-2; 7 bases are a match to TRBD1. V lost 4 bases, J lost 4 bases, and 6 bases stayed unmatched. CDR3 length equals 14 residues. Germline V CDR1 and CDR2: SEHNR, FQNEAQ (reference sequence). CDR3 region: CASSSGQVFYGYTF. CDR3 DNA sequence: TGTGCCAGCAGCTCTGGACAGGTCTTCTATGGCTACACCTTC.

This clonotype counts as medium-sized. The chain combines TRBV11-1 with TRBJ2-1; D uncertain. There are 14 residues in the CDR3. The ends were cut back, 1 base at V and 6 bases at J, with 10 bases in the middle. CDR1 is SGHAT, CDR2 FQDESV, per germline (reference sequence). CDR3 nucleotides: TGTGCCAGCAGCTTAGGTCAACCCGTCAATGAGCAGTTCTTC. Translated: CASSLGQPVNEQFF. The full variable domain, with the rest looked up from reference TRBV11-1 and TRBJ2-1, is EAEVAQSPRYKITEKSQAVAFWCDPISGHATLYWYRQILGQGPELLVQFQDESVVDDSQLPKDRFSAERLKGVDSTLKIQPAELGDSAMYLCASSLGQPVNEQFFGPGTRLTVL.

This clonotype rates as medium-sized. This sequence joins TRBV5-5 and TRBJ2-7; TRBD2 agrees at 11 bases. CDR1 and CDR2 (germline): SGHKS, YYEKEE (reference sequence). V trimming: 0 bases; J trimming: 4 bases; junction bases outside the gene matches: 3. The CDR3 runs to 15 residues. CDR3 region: CASSLGVAGGYEQYF. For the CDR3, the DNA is TGTGCCAGCAGCTTGGGAGTAGCGGGAGGGTACGAGCAGTACTTC.

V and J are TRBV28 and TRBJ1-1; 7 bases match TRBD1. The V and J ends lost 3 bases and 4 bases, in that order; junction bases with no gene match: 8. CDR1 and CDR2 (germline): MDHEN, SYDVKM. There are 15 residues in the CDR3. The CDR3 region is CASSLHTQGSTEAFF. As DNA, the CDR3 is TGTGCCAGCAGTTTGCACACACAGGGGAGCACTGAAGCTTTCTTT. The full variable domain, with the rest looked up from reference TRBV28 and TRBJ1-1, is DVKVTQSSRYLVKRTGEKVFLECVQDMDHENMFWYRQDPGLGLRLIYFSYDVKMKEKGDIPEGYSVSREKKERFSLILESASTNQTSMYLCASSLHTQGSTEAFFGQGTRLTVV.

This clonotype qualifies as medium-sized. CDR3 protein: CASSQLRAETQYF. DNA for the CDR3: TGTGCCAGCAGCCAACTGCGCGCGGAGACCCAGTACTTC. V usage is TRBV6-1 and J usage is TRBJ2-5; D gene ambiguous. V was trimmed by 6 bases and J by 5 bases, leaving 13 bases between them. This CDR3 region has 13 residues. Germline V gene lookup returns CDR1 MNHNS and CDR2 SASEGT.

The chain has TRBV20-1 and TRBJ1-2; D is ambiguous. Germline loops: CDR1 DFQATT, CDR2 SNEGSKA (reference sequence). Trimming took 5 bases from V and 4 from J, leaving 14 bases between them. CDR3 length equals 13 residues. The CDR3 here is CSAYRLFPYGYTF. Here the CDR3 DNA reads TGCAGTGCTTATAGACTTTTCCCCTATGGCTACACCTTC.

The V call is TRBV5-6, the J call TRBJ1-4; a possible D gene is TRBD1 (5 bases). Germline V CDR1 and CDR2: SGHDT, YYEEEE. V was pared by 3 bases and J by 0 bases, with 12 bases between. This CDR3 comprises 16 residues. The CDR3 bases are TGTGCCAGCAGCTGGGGGACTCGTGCAACTAATGAAAAACTGTTTTTT. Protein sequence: CASSWGTRATNEKLFF.

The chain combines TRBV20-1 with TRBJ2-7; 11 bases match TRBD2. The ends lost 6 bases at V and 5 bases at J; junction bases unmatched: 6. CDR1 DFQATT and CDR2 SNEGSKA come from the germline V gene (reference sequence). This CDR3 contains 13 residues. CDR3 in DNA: TGCAGTGCCAATAGCGGGAGGGTTAACGAGCAGTACTTC. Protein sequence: CSANSGRVNEQYF.

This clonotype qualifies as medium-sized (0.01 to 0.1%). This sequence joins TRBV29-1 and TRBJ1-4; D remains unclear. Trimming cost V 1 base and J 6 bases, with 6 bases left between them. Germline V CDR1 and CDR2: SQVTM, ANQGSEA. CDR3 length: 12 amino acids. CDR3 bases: TGCAGCGTTGAAGGGAAGGATGAAAAACTGTTTTTT. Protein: CSVEGKDEKLFF.

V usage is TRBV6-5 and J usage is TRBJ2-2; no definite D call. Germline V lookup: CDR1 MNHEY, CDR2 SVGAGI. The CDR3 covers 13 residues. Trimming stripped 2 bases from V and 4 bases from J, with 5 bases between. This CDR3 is CASSYPGTGELFF. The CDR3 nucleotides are TGTGCCAGCAGTTACCCCGGCACCGGGGAGCTGTTTTTT.

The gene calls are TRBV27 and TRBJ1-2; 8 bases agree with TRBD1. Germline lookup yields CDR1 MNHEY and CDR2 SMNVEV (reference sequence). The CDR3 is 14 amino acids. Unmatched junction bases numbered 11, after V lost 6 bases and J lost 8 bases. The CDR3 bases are TGTGCCAGCAGCCATCCAGGGGGCGGAGGGGGCTACACCTTC. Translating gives CASSHPGGGGGYTF.

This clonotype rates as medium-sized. This CDR3 is CAWSPGHLGTEAFF. The CDR3 DNA reads as TGTGCCTGGAGTCCGGGACACCTTGGCACTGAAGCTTTCTTT. The V call is TRBV30, the J call TRBJ1-1; perhaps TRBD1 as D (6 bases). The CDR3 covers 14 residues. Germline values: CDR1 GTSNPN, CDR2 SVGIG (reference sequence). V lost 2 bases to trimming and J lost 4 bases, with 14 bases between them.

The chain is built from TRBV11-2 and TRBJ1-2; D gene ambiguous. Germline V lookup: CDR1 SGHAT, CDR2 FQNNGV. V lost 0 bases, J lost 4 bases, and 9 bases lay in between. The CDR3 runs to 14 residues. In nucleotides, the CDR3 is TGTGCCAGCAGCTTAGACATACGCGGCTATGGCTACACCTTC. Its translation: CASSLDIRGYGYTF.

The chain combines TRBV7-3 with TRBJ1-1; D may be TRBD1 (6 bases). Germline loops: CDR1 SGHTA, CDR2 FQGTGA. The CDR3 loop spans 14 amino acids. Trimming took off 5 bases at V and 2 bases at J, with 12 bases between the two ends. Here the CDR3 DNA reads TGTGCCAGCAGCCTACAGGGCCATAACACTGAAGCTTTCTTT. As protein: CASSLQGHNTEAFF.

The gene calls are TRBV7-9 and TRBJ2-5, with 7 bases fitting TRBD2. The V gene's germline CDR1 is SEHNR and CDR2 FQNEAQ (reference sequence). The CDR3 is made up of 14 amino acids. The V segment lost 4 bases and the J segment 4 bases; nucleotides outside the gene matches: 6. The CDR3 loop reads CASSSRTSPETQYF. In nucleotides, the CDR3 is TGTGCCAGCAGCTCGCGGACTAGTCCAGAGACCCAGTACTTC.

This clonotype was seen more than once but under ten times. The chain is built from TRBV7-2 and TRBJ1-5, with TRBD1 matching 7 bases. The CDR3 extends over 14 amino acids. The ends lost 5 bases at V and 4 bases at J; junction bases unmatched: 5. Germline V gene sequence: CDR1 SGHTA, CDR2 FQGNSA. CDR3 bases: TGTGCCAGCAGCCCTGACAGGGTTAATCAGCCCCAGCATTTT. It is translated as CASSPDRVNQPQHF.

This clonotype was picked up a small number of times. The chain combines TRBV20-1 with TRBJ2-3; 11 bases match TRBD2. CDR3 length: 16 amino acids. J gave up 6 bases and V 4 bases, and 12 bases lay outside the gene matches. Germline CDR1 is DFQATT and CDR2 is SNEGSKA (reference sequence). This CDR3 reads CSATGTPGTSGDTQYF. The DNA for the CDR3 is TGCAGTGCTACCGGGACTCCAGGGACTAGCGGCGATACGCAGTATTTT.

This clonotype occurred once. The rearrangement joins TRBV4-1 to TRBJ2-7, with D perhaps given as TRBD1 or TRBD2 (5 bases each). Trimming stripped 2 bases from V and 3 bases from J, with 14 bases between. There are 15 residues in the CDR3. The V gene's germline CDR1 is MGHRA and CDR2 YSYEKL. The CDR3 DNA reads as TGCGCCAGCAGCCAAAGGACGGGGCCCCTCTACGAGCAGTACTTC. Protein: CASSQRTGPLYEQYF.

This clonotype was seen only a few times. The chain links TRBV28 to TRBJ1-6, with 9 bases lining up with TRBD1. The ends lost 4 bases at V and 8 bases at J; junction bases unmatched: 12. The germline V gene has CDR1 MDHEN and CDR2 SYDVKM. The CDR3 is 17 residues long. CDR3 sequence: CASSSPRGTGLDSPLHF. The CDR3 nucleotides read TGTGCCAGCAGTTCGCCCCGGGGGACAGGGCTGGATTCACCCCTCCACTTT. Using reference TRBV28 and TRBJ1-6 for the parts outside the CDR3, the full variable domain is DVKVTQSSRYLVKRTGEKVFLECVQDMDHENMFWYRQDPGLGLRLIYFSYDVKMKEKGDIPEGYSVSREKKERFSLILESASTNQTSMYLCASSSPRGTGLDSPLHFGNGTRLTVT.